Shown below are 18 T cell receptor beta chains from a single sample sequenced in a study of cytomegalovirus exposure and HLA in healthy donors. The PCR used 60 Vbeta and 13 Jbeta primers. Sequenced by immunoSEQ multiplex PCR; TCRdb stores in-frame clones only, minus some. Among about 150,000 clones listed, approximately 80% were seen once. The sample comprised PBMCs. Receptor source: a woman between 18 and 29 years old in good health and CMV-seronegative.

For the CDR3, the DNA is TGTGCCAGCAGTTTCCGGGACAGAGGTGAAGCTTTCTTT. Translation: CASSFRDRGEAFF. This chain joins TRBV11-3 and TRBJ1-1; 7 bases are shared with TRBD1. In germline, CDR1 is SGHNT, CDR2 YENEEA. After removal of 6 bases from V and 7 bases from J, the junction contained 8 bases not matched to a gene. The CDR3 is 13 amino acids. Drawing the rest from reference TRBV11-3 and TRBJ1-1, the complete variable domain is EAGVVQSPRYKIIEKKQPVAFWCNPISGHNTLYWYLQNLGQGPELLIRYENEEAVDDSQLPKDRFSAERLKGVDSTLKIQPAELGDSAVYLCASSFRDRGEAFFGQGTRLTVV.

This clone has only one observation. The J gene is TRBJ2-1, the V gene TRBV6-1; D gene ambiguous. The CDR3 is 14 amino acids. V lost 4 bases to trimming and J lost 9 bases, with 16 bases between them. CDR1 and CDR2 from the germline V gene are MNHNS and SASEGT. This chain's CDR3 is CASSGSSDRSEQFF. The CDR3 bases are TGTGCCAGCAGTGGATCCTCTGATCGCAGTGAGCAGTTCTTC.

This chain's CDR3 is CASSDYRATYGYTF. DNA for the CDR3: TGTGCCAGCAGCGATTACAGGGCCACGTATGGCTACACCTTC. The chain is built from TRBV28 and TRBJ1-2; TRBD1 might be the D (6 bases). CDR3 length: 14 residues. V was trimmed by 6 bases and J by 5 bases, leaving 16 bases between them. CDR1 and CDR2 from the germline V gene are MDHEN and SYDVKM.

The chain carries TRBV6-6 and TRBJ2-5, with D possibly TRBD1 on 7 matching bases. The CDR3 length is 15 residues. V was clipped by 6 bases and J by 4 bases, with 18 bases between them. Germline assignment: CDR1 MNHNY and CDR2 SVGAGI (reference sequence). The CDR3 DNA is TGTGCCAGCAGGCCCCCAGGGGGAGGCGGAGAGACCCAGTACTTC. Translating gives CASRPPGGGGETQYF.

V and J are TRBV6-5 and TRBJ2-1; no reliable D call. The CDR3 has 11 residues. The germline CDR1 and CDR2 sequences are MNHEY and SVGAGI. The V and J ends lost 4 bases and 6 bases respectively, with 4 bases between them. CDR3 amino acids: CASSFRNEQFF. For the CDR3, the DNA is TGTGCCAGCAGTTTTCGCAATGAGCAGTTCTTC.

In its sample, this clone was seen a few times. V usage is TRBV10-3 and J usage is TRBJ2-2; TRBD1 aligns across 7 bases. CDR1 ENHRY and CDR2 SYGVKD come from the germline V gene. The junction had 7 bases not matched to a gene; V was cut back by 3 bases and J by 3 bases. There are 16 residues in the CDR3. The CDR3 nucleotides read TGTGCCATCAGTGAAAACAGGGGTCTGGACACCGGGGAGCTGTTTTTT. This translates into CAISENRGLDTGELFF.

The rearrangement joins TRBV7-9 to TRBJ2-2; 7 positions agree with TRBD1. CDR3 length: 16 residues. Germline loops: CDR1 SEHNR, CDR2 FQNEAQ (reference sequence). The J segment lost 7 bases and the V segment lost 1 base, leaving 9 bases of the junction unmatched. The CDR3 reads CASSLGPRGIIGELFF. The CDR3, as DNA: TGTGCCAGCAGCTTAGGTCCCAGGGGGATCATCGGGGAGCTGTTTTTT.

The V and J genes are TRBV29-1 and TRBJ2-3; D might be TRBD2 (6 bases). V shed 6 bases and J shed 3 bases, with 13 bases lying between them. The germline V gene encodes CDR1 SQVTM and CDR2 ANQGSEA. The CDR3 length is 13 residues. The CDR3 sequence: CSVKGLRTDTQYF. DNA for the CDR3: TGCAGCGTGAAGGGACTCAGAACAGATACGCAGTATTTT.

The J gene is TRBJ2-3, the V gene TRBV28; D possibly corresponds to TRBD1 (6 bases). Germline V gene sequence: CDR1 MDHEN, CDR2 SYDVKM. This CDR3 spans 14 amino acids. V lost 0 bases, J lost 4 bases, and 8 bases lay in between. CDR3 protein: CASSLWGAADTQYF. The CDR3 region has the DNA TGTGCCAGCAGTTTATGGGGGGCCGCAGATACGCAGTATTTT.

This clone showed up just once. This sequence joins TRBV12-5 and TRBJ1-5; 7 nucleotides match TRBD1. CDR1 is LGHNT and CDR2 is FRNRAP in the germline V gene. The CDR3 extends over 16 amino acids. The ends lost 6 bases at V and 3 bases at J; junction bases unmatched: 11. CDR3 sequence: CASGYRSQGYNQPQHF. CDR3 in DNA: TGTGCTAGTGGCTACCGATCACAGGGGTACAATCAGCCCCAGCATTTT.

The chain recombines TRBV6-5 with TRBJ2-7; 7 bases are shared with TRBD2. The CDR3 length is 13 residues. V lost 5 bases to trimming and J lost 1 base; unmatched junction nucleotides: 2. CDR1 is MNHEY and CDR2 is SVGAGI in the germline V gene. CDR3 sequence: CASSLAVSYEQYF. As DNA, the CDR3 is TGTGCCAGCAGTCTAGCGGTATCCTACGAGCAGTACTTC.

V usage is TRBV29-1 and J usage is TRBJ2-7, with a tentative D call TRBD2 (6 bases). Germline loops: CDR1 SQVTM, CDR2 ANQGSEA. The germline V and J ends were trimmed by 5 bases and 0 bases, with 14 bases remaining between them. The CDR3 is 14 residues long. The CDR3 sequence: CSVLGTGSSYEQYF. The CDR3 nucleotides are TGCAGCGTTCTAGGCACCGGGAGCTCCTACGAGCAGTACTTC.

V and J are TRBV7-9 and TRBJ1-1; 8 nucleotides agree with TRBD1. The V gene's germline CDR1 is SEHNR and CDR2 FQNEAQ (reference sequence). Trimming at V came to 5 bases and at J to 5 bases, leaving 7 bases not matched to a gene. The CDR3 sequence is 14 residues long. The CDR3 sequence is CASSVGQGGTEAFF. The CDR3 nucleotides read TGTGCCAGCAGCGTAGGACAGGGTGGGACTGAAGCTTTCTTT.

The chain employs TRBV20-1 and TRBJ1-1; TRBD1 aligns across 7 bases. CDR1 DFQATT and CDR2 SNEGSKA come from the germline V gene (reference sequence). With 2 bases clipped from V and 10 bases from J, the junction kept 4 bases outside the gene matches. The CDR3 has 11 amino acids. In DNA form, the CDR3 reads TGCAGTGCTAGAAGACAGGGCGTAGCTTTCTTT. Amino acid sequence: CSARRQGVAFF.

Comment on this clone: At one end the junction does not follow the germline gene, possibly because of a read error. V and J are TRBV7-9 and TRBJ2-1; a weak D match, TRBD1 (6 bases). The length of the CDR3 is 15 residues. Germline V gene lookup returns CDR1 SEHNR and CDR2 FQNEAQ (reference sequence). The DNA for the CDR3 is TGTTCCAGCAACACCGGGACACCGGGTTACAATGAGCAGTTCTTC. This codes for CSSNTGTPGYNEQFF.

CDR3 nucleotide sequence: TGTGCCAGCAGTTCCGAAGGGGCTAGCGCCTACGAGCAGTACTTC. Protein product: CASSSEGASAYEQYF. The chain uses TRBV28 and TRBJ2-7, with TRBD2 as a possible D gene (6 bases). Germline-derived CDR1 and CDR2 are MDHEN and SYDVKM. CDR3 length: 15 residues. V lost 4 bases, J lost 2 bases, and 15 bases lay in between.

DNA of the CDR3: TGTGCCAGCACCGGGCGGGGGGCCCGGGGAAACTATGGCTACACCTTC. It yields the protein CASTGRGARGNYGYTF. The V call is TRBV5-4, the J call TRBJ1-2; tentatively, D is TRBD1 (6 bases). This CDR3 region has 16 residues. Germline CDR1 reads SGHNT; CDR2 reads YYREEE (reference sequence). V gave up 6 bases and J gave up 2 bases, with 20 bases separating them.

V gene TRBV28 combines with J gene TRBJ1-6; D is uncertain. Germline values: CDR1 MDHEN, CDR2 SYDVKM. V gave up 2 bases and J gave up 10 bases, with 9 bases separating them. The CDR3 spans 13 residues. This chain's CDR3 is CASSLRRGSPLHF. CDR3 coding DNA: TGTGCCAGCAGTTTACGTAGAGGCTCACCCCTCCACTTT. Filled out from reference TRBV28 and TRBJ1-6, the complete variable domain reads DVKVTQSSRYLVKRTGEKVFLECVQDMDHENMFWYRQDPGLGLRLIYFSYDVKMKEKGDIPEGYSVSREKKERFSLILESASTNQTSMYLCASSLRRGSPLHFGNGTRLTVT.